There are many counts of the clone carrying this T cell receptor beta chain. The antigen is unknown. These data originate in a study of T cells in Graves' hyperthyroidism and ophthalmopathy. Background on the study: Peripheral blood was acquired at first diagnosis, ahead of any therapy whatsoever. Findings and caveats of the study: Before onset, ophthalmopathy was predicted by the model a median 6.5 months earlier. Among thyroid clonotypes expanded above 0.001, most also appeared in blood.

TCR beta CDR3 regions were amplified from RNA transcripts. HTBI primers were the set used in a first-round RT-PCR of the TCR CDR3. TCRdb used MiXCR to reprocess the multiplex PCR reads, holding one entry per CDR3 protein. The sample lists 500,000 to 800,000 distinct CDR3 sequences, about 14% seen once, with 12% in the top ten. Lactation, pregnancy, other autoimmune disease or uncontrolled infection led to exclusion of patients. The CDR3 runs to 15 residues. V lost 5 bases to trimming and J lost 3 bases, with 14 bases between them. Germline values: CDR1 MDHEN, CDR2 SYDVKM. The sequenced sample consisted of blood. The rearrangement links TRBV28 to TRBJ1-5, with a possible D match to TRBD1 (6 bases). The sequence derives from a woman aged 50 to 60 with Graves' ophthalmopathy. CDR3 loop: CASSTLRDINQPQHF. DNA of the CDR3: TGTGCCAGCAGTACCCTCCGGGACATCAATCAGCCCCAGCATTTT.